Below, 7 T cell receptor beta chains from the same sample are listed, as sequenced in a study of T cells in Graves' hyperthyroidism and ophthalmopathy. TCR beta CDR3 regions were amplified from RNA. An initial round of RT-PCR targeting the TCR CDR3 relied on the HTBI primer set. TCRdb processed the multiplex PCR reads anew with MiXCR; each CDR3 protein has one entry. This sample has under 500,000 distinct CDR3 sequences, with over 11% found just once. Sequenced: blood. The receptors stem from a man aged 45-65 years with Graves' ophthalmopathy.

This clonotype was found many times. The rearrangement joins TRBV5-6 to TRBJ2-5; D gene ambiguous. CDR1 SGHDT and CDR2 YYEEEE come from the germline V gene. V shed 0 bases and J shed 4 bases, with 10 bases lying between them. The CDR3 covers 14 residues. The CDR3 is CASSLGQARETQYF. The CDR3 DNA follows: TGTGCCAGCAGCTTGGGTCAAGCTCGAGAGACCCAGTACTTC.

This clonotype was counted ten times or more. The chain uses TRBV2 and TRBJ2-1; 8 bases align to TRBD2. Looked up from germline, CDR1 is SNHLY and CDR2 is FYNNEI. V lost 6 bases to trimming and J lost 0 bases; unmatched junction nucleotides: 7. There are 16 residues in the CDR3. CDR3 coding DNA: TGTGCCAGCAGCAGAGCGGGAGCCAGCTCCTACAATGAGCAGTTCTTC. Its protein is CASSRAGASSYNEQFF.

This sequence joins TRBV27 and TRBJ2-5, with D possibly matching TRBD1 (6 bases). This CDR3 comprises 13 residues. The germline V gene has CDR1 MNHEY and CDR2 SMNVEV (reference sequence). The germline V and J ends were trimmed by 3 bases and 8 bases, with 13 bases remaining between them. CDR3 loop: CASSLSRGVTQYF. The DNA for the CDR3 is TGTGCCAGCAGTTTGTCCAGGGGAGTCACCCAGTACTTC.

This clonotype was seen more than once but under ten times. The rearrangement links TRBV28 to TRBJ1-2; 9 positions match TRBD1. The CDR3 has 16 residues. The V gene end was trimmed by 5 bases and the J gene end by 2 bases; junction bases not matched to a gene: 9. The germline gives CDR1 MDHEN, CDR2 SYDVKM. CDR3 loop: CASSLNSGTGNYGYTF. For the CDR3, the DNA is TGTGCCAGCAGTCTAAACTCCGGGACAGGGAACTATGGCTACACCTTC.

This clonotype was observed many times. The V gene is TRBV5-5, the J gene TRBJ2-2; D gene unclear. Trimming stripped 2 bases from V and 7 bases from J, with 9 bases between. The CDR3 spans 13 residues. From germline, CDR1 is SGHKS and CDR2 YYEKEE (reference sequence). CDR3: CASSFTVGGELFF. DNA of the CDR3: TGTGCCAGCAGCTTCACGGTGGGCGGGGAGCTGTTTTTT.

Notes on this clonotype: With a much larger clone just one base away, this may be a read error. The J gene is TRBJ2-5, the V gene TRBV28, with TRBD1 matching over 7 bases. The V segment lost 2 bases and the J segment 7 bases; nucleotides outside the gene matches: 7. CDR1 and CDR2 (germline): MDHEN, SYDVKM. This CDR3 region has 14 residues. The chain's CDR3 is CASSLPNRGRTQYF. In DNA, the CDR3 is TGTGCCAGCAGTTTACCCAACAGGGGAAGGACCCAGTACTTC.

Here the CDR3 DNA reads TGTGCCAGCAGCTTACCCGGGGAAGGGAATCAGCCCCAGCATTTT. This translates into CASSLPGEGNQPQHF. V usage is TRBV7-8 and J usage is TRBJ1-5; no reliable D call. V was cut by 2 bases and J by 4 bases, with 12 bases left in between. The CDR3 runs to 15 residues. Looked up from germline, CDR1 is SGHVS and CDR2 is FQNEAQ.